The 14 T cell receptor beta chains below come from one sample, sequenced in a study of cytomegalovirus exposure and HLA in healthy donors. In the PCR, 60 Vbeta and 13 Jbeta primers were used. Data came from immunoSEQ multiplex PCR; TCRdb stores just in-frame clones and leaves some out. In the table there are about 130,000 clones, 82% of which are singletons. Sequencing was carried out using PBMCs. The receptors originated from a woman aged 50 to 65 in good health and CMV-seropositive.

The V and J genes are TRBV13 and TRBJ2-7, with 7 bases aligning to TRBD2. The CDR3 has 13 residues. The junction had 5 bases not matched to a gene; V was cut back by 5 bases and J by 4 bases. In germline, CDR1 is PRHDT, CDR2 FYEKMQ (reference sequence). The CDR3 reads CASSPSGIYEQYF. CDR3 nucleotides: TGTGCCAGCAGCCCGAGCGGGATATACGAGCAGTACTTC.

In its sample, this clone was seen once. J is TRBJ1-5 and V is TRBV7-6; D ambiguous. V lost 1 base and J lost 5, with 9 bases in between. The length of the CDR3 is 14 residues. CDR1 is SGHVS, CDR2 FNYEAQ, per germline. CDR3 protein: CASSLGGPDQPQHF. The CDR3 DNA reads TGTGCCAGCAGCTTAGGAGGGCCGGATCAGCCCCAGCATTTT.

This clone was seen more than once but under ten times. The rearrangement uses TRBV19 and TRBJ1-5; the D gene is possibly TRBD1 (5 bases). This CDR3 region has 15 residues. The V end was cut by 3 bases, the J end by 6 bases, with 15 bases between. Germline V gene sequence: CDR1 LNHDA, CDR2 SQIVND (reference sequence). CDR3 residues: CASSIGGSGGQPQHF. The CDR3 nucleotides read TGTGCCAGTAGTATTGGCGGTAGCGGGGGTCAGCCCCAGCATTTT.

This clone has more than one count but fewer than ten. This chain uses TRBV2 with TRBJ1-2, with a tentative D call TRBD1 (5 bases). This CDR3 has 13 amino acids. V lost 1 base to trimming and J lost 6 bases, with 9 bases between them. Germline V lookup: CDR1 SNHLY, CDR2 FYNNEI. The CDR3 loop reads CASSEERGNGYTF. The CDR3, as DNA: TGTGCCAGCAGTGAAGAAAGGGGAAATGGCTACACCTTC.

The rearrangement links TRBV7-2 to TRBJ2-2; D perhaps matches TRBD2 (6 bases). This CDR3 region has 15 residues. Germline V CDR1 and CDR2: SGHTA, FQGNSA. The ends were cut back, 1 base at V and 7 bases at J, with 13 bases in the middle. The CDR3 is CASSLDGLLGGELFF. Written as DNA, the CDR3 is TGTGCCAGCAGCTTAGACGGACTATTGGGCGGGGAGCTGTTTTTT.

In this sample, this clone turned up once. The chain combines TRBV5-1 with TRBJ1-2; D might be TRBD1 (6 bases). The V gene's germline CDR1 is SGHRS and CDR2 YFSETQ. The CDR3 runs to 15 residues. V dropped 0 bases and J dropped 8 bases, with 17 bases sitting between them. In nucleotides, the CDR3 is TGCGCCAGCAGCTTGGCAGGTTTACAGGGATTGGGCTACACCTTC. Protein sequence: CASSLAGLQGLGYTF.

The CDR3 region has the DNA TGTGCCAGCTCTCCGTCTGGAAACACCATATATTTT. Translated: CASSPSGNTIYF. The V call is TRBV18, the J call TRBJ1-3, with D hard to call. The CDR3 is 12 amino acids. Trimming took off 6 bases at V and 1 base at J, with 4 bases between the two ends. CDR1 is KGHSH and CDR2 is LQKENI in the germline V gene.

The CDR3 nucleotides read TGCGCCAGCAGCCAAGTCTTCGCGACAGGGCATGGGGGGACTGAAGCTTTCTTT. Its translation is CASSQVFATGHGGTEAFF. The chain couples TRBV4-3 to TRBJ1-1, with 7 bases matching TRBD1. The CDR3 extends over 18 amino acids. The germline gives CDR1 LGHNA, CDR2 YSLEER. J gave up 5 bases and V 1 base, and 16 bases lay outside the gene matches.

This clone has just one count. The chain carries TRBV5-4 and TRBJ1-1; 10 bases agree with TRBD1. Trimming took 4 bases from V and 5 from J; bases not matched to a gene: 8. The length of the CDR3 is 15 residues. CDR1 and CDR2 from the germline V gene are SGHNT and YYREEE (reference sequence). CDR3 DNA sequence: TGTGCCAGCAGCCACGGGACAGGGGATGGTACTGAAGCTTTCTTT. Its protein product is CASSHGTGDGTEAFF.

This clone was counted only a few times. The rearrangement joins TRBV28 to TRBJ2-3; 12 positions match TRBD2. After removal of 4 bases from V and 4 bases from J, the junction contained 6 bases not matched to a gene. Germline V gives CDR1 MDHEN, CDR2 SYDVKM. The CDR3 is made up of 16 amino acids. The CDR3 reads CASSSLAGGSSDTQYF. For the CDR3, the DNA is TGTGCCAGCAGTTCCCTAGCGGGAGGGAGCTCAGATACGCAGTATTTT.

The chain joins TRBV6-5 to TRBJ1-6, with D perhaps TRBD1 (6 bases). V dropped 6 bases and J dropped 14 bases, with 14 bases sitting between them. This CDR3 is 12 amino acids long. Germline CDR1 is MNHEY and CDR2 is SVGAGI. The CDR3, as DNA: TGTGCCAGCAGCACGCAGGGGAACACCCTCCACTTT. Its translation: CASSTQGNTLHF.

The rearrangement uses TRBV7-2 and TRBJ1-2, with a weak D call TRBD1 (5 bases). Deletions cut 5 bases from V and 4 bases from J, with 11 bases between. The CDR3 consists of 13 residues. Germline CDR1 and CDR2: SGHTA and FQGNSA. The CDR3 DNA is TGTGCCAGCAGCCCGGGGAGGGGCTATGGCTACACCTTC. Protein sequence: CASSPGRGYGYTF.

V usage is TRBV16 and J usage is TRBJ2-7; D unresolved. The CDR3 is 12 residues long. Germline V gene lookup returns CDR1 KGHSY and CDR2 FQNENV. V shed 2 bases and J shed 6 bases, with 8 bases lying between them. Here the CDR3 DNA reads TGTGCCAGCAGCCAAGTTCTAGGCGAGCAGTACTTC. This sequence encodes CASSQVLGEQYF.

The CDR3 here is CASSPSGRSRNGELFF. The DNA of the CDR3 is TGTGCCAGCAGCCCGAGCGGGAGGTCGAGAAACGGGGAGCTGTTTTTT. This chain links TRBV7-6 with TRBJ2-2; 9 bases line up with TRBD2. The CDR3 consists of 16 residues. Looked up from germline, CDR1 is SGHVS and CDR2 is FNYEAQ. Losses at the gene ends were 5 bases for V and 7 bases for J; bases not matched to a gene: 11.